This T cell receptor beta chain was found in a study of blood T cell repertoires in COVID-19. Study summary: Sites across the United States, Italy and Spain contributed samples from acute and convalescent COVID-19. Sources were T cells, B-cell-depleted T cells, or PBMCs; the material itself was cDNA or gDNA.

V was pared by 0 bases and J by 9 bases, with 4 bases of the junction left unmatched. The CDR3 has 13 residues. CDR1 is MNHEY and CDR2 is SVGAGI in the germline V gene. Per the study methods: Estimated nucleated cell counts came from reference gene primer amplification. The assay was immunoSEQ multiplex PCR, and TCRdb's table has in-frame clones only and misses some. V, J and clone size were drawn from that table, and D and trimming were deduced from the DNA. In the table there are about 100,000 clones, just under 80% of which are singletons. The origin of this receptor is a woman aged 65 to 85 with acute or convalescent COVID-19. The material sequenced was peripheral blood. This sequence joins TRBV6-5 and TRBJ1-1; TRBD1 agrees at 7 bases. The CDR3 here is CASSYSKGAKAFF. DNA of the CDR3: TGTGCCAGCAGTTACTCGAAGGGGGCTAAAGCTTTCTTT.